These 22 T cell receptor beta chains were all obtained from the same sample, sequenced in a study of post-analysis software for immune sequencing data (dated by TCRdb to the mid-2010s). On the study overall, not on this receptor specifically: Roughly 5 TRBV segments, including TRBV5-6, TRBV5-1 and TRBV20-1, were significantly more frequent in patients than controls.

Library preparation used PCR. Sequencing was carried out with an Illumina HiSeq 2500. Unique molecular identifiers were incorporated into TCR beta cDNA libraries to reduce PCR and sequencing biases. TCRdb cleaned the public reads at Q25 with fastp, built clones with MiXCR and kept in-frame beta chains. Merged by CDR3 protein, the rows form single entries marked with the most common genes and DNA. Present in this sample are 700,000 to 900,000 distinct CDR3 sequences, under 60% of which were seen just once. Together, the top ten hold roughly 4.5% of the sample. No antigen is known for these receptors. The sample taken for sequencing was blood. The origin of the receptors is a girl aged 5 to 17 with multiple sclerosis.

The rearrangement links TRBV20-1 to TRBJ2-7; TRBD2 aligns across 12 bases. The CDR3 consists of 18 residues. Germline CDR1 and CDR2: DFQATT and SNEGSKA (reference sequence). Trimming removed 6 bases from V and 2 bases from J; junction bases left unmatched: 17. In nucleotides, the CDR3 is TGCAGTGCCCGCCTCGTTCCGGGTCTAGCGGGAGGGCCCTACGAGCAGTACTTC. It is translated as CSARLVPGLAGGPYEQYF.

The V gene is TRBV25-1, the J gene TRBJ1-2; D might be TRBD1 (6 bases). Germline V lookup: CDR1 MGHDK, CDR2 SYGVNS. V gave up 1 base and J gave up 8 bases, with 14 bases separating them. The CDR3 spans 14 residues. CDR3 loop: CASSESGTLSGYTF. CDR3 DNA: TGTGCCAGCAGTGAATCCGGGACATTGAGCGGCTACACCTTC.

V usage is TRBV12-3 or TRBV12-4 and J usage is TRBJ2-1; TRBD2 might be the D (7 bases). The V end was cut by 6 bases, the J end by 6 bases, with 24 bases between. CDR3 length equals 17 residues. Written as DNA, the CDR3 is TGTGCCAGCAGGGGGTCGGGCGGGGGCCCTCACCGCAATGAGCAGTTCTTC. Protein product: CASRGSGGGPHRNEQFF.

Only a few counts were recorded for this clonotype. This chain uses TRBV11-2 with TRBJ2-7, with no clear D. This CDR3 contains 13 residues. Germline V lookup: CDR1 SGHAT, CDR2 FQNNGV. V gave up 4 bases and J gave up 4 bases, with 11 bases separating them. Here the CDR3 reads CASSSGEAYEQYF. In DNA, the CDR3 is TGTGCCAGCAGCTCGGGTGAGGCATACGAGCAGTACTTC.

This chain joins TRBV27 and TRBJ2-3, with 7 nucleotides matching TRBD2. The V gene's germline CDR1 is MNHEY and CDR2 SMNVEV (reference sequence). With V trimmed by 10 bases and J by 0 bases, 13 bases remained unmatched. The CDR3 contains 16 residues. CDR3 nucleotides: TGTGCCACCTCAAAGAGGCTAGCGGTGAGCACAGATACGCAGTATTTT. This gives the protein CATSKRLAVSTDTQYF.

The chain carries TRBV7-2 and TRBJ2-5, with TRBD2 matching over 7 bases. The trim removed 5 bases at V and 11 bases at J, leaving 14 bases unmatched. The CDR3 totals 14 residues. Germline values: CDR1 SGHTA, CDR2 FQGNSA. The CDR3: CASSPRGGGTNQYF. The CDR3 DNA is TGTGCCAGCAGCCCGCGGGGCGGGGGAACGAATCAGTACTTC.

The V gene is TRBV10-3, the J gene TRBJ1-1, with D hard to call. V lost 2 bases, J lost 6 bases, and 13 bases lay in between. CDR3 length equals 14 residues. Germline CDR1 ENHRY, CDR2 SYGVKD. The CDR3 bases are TGTGCCATCAGTGAGCCGACAATATCCGCTGAAGCTTTCTTT. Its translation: CAISEPTISAEAFF.

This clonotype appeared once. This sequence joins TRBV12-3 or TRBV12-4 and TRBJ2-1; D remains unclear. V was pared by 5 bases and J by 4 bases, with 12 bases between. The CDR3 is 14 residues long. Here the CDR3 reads CASSADNHYNEQFF. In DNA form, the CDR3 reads TGTGCCAGCAGTGCCGACAACCATTACAATGAGCAGTTCTTC.

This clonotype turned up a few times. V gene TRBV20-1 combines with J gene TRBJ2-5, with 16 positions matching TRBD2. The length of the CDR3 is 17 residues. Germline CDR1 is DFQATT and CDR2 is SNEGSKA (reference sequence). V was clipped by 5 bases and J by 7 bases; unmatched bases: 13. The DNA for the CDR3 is TGCAGTGCTGATATTCCGGGACTAGCGGGAGGGCGGGGGACCCAGTACTTC. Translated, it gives CSADIPGLAGGRGTQYF.

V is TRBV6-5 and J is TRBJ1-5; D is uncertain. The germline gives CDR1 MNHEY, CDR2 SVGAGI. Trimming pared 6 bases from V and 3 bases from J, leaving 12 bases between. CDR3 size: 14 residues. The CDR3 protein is CASRSSNVNQPQHF. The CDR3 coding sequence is TGTGCCAGCAGGTCCAGTAACGTCAATCAGCCCCAGCATTTT.

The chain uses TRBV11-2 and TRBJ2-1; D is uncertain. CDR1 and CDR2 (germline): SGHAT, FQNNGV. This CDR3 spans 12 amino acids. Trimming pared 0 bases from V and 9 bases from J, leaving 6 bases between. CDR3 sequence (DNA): TGTGCCAGCAGCTTAGAGGCTAGTGAGCAGTTCTTC. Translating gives CASSLEASEQFF.

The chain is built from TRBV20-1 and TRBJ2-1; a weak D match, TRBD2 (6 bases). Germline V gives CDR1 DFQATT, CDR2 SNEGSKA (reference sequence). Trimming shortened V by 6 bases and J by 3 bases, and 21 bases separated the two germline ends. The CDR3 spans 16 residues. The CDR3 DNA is TGCAGTGCCCTAGACGCCGAGCGGGCCTACTACAATGAGCAGTTCTTC. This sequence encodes CSALDAERAYYNEQFF.

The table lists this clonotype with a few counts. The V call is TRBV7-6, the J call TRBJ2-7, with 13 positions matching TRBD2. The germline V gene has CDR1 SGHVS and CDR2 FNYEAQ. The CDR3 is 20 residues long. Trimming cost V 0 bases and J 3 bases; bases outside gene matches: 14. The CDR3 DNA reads TGTGCCAGCAGCTTAGCGCCTGCAGCAAGGACTAGCGGGAGCAGCTACGAGCAGTACTTC. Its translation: CASSLAPAARTSGSSYEQYF.

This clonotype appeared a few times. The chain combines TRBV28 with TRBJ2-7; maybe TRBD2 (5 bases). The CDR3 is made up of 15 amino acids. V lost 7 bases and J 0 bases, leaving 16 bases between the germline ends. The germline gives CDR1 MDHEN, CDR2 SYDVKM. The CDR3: CASTPPRGFSYEQYF. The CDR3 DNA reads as TGTGCCAGCACGCCCCCGAGAGGGTTCTCCTACGAGCAGTACTTC.

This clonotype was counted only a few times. The CDR3 region has the DNA TGTGCCAGCAGTTACGAGGGTGGAATTCAGTACTTC. Amino acid sequence: CASSYEGGIQYF. The chain joins TRBV6-2 or TRBV6-3 to TRBJ2-4; D might be TRBD2 (5 bases). CDR1 MNHEY and CDR2 SVGEGT come from the germline V gene. V lost 2 bases and J 10 bases, leaving 9 bases between the germline ends. CDR3 length: 12 amino acids.

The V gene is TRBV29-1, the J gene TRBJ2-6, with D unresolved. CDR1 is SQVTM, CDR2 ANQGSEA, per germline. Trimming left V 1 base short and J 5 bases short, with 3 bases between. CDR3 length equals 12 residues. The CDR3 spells CSVEGRANVLTF. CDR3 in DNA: TGCAGCGTTGAAGGGAGGGCCAACGTCCTGACTTTC.

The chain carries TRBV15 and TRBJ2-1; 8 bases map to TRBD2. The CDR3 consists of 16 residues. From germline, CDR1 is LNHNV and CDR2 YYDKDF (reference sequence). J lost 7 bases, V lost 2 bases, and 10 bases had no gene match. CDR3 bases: TGTGCCACCAGCAGACTTGGACTAGCTGATACAAATGAGCAGTTCTTC. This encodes CATSRLGLADTNEQFF.

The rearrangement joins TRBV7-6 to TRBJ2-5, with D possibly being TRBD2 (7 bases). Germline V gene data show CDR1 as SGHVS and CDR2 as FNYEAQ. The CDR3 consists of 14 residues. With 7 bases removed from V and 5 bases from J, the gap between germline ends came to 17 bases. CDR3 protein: CASTGTRGGETQYF. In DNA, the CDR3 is TGTGCCAGCACGGGGACAAGGGGGGGGGAGACCCAGTACTTC.

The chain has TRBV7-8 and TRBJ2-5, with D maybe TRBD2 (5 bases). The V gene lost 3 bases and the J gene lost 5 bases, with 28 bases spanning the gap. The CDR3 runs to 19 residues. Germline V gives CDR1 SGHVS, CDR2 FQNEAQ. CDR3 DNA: TGTGCCAGCAGCTTGCGGCGGGCAGGTCAATCTTACTTCTCTGAGACCCAGTACTTC. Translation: CASSLRRAGQSYFSETQYF.

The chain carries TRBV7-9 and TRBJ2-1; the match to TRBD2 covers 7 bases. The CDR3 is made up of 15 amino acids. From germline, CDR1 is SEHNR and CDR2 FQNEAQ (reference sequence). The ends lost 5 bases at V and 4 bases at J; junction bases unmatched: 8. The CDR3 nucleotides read TGTGCCAGCAGCGTGAGGACTAGACCTTACAATGAGCAGTTCTTC. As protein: CASSVRTRPYNEQFF.

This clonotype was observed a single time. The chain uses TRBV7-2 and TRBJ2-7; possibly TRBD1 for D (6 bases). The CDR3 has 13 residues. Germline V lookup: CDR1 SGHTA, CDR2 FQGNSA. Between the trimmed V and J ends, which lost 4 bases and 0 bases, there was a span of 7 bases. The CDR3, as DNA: TGTGCCAGCAGCTGGGACACCTCCTACGAGCAGTACTTC. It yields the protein CASSWDTSYEQYF.

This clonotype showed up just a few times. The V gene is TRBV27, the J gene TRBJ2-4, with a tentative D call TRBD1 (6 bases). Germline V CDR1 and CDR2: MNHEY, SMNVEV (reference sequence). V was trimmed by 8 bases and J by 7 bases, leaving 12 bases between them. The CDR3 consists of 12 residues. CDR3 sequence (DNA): TGTGCCAGCTCAGGGGAGTGGAACATTCAGTACTTC. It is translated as CASSGEWNIQYF.